Following are 14 T cell receptor beta chains from one sample sequenced in a study of blood T cells in healthy people across ages. Sample-barcoded 5' priming and a J-beta primer mix drove a second PCR of 7 to 11 cycles. A single record per CDR3 protein comes from TCRdb applying MiXCR to the 5' RACE reads. The data contain 600,000 or so distinct CDR3 sequences, around half of them singletons. Sample: blood. The source of these receptors is a man of 80 years or more in good health.

This clonotype was observed a few times. V usage is TRBV7-2 and J usage is TRBJ1-1; D not resolved. Germline CDR1 reads SGHTA; CDR2 reads FQGNSA. V lost 0 bases and J lost 4, with 9 bases in between. This CDR3 has 14 amino acids. The CDR3 spells CASSLAPGSTEAFF. CDR3 in DNA: TGTGCCAGCAGCTTAGCGCCGGGGAGCACTGAAGCTTTCTTT.

The V call is TRBV13, the J call TRBJ2-7; the match to TRBD2 covers 11 bases. Per the germline V gene, CDR1 is PRHDT and CDR2 is FYEKMQ (reference sequence). The ends lost 5 bases at V and 6 bases at J; junction bases unmatched: 15. The CDR3 sequence is 17 residues long. CDR3 in DNA: TGTGCCAGCAGCAGAGTAGGGGTAGCGGGAGGGCCGAGCGAGCAGTACTTC. Protein: CASSRVGVAGGPSEQYF.

To note about this clonotype: A much larger clone differs from this one at a single base, so this may be a read error. This chain connects TRBV7-9 to TRBJ2-1; D is uncertain. V was shortened by 6 bases and J by 10 bases, with 16 bases between the two germline ends. CDR3 length: 13 residues. CDR1 is SEHNR and CDR2 is FQNEAQ in the germline V gene (reference sequence). The CDR3 protein is CASSLSPIREQFF. The CDR3 nucleotides are TGTGCCAGCAGTCTCAGCCCGATCCGCGAGCAGTTCTTC.

This clonotype has only a few counts. The rearrangement joins TRBV6-5 to TRBJ1-5; TRBD1 is a possible D gene (6 bases). Trimming took off 8 bases at V and 3 bases at J, with 11 bases between the two ends. Looked up from germline, CDR1 is MNHEY and CDR2 is SVGAGI. The CDR3 runs 13 residues. CDR3: CASGRDINQPQHF. Here the CDR3 DNA reads TGTGCCAGCGGGAGGGACATCAATCAGCCCCAGCATTTT.

The genes are TRBV5-1 and TRBJ2-1; no definite D call. The germline V gene has CDR1 SGHRS and CDR2 YFSETQ. Trimming removed 5 bases at V and 3 bases at J, with 18 bases between. The CDR3 is made up of 16 amino acids. CDR3 in DNA: TGCGCCAGCAGTCCTCCACTCGCAGATGTCTACAATGAGCAGTTCTTC. This translates into CASSPPLADVYNEQFF.

The chain uses TRBV28 and TRBJ1-2; no reliable D call. This CDR3 has 13 amino acids. Germline values: CDR1 MDHEN, CDR2 SYDVKM. The V gene lost 5 bases and the J gene lost 5 bases, with 12 bases spanning the gap. The CDR3 is CASSGLLVYGYTF. The CDR3 coding sequence is TGTGCCAGCAGTGGACTCCTCGTGTATGGCTACACCTTC.

The chain has TRBV11-2 and TRBJ2-5, with D possibly matching TRBD1 (6 bases). This CDR3 contains 14 residues. Germline V CDR1 and CDR2: SGHAT, FQNNGV. The V and J ends lost 5 bases and 6 bases respectively, with 16 bases between them. In DNA, the CDR3 is TGTGCCAGCAGCCCAAGCCACAGGGTTCAGACCCAGTACTTC. Its protein is CASSPSHRVQTQYF.

The chain uses TRBV6-6 and TRBJ1-1; D is perhaps TRBD1 (5 bases). The V end lost 5 bases, the J end lost 6 bases, and 16 bases lay between the germline ends. Germline V gene sequence: CDR1 MNHNY, CDR2 SVGAGI (reference sequence). This CDR3 comprises 14 residues. In DNA form, the CDR3 reads TGTGCCAGCAGTCCCGCGGGAGGGGCCGCTGAAGCTTTCTTT. It specifies CASSPAGGAAEAFF.

This clonotype was detected a few times. The chain is built from TRBV6-6 and TRBJ1-1; tentative D call: TRBD1 (5 bases). Trimming took off 5 bases at V and 4 bases at J, with 11 bases between the two ends. Germline CDR1 is MNHNY and CDR2 is SVGAGI (reference sequence). The CDR3 consists of 13 residues. This chain's CDR3 is CASSDGAGTEAFF. CDR3 nucleotides: TGTGCCAGCAGTGACGGGGCGGGCACTGAAGCTTTCTTT.

The gene calls are TRBV20-1 and TRBJ1-2; unclear D gene. Germline loops: CDR1 DFQATT, CDR2 SNEGSKA (reference sequence). The CDR3 is made up of 15 amino acids. Trimming shortened V by 2 bases and J by 4 bases, and 17 bases separated the two germline ends. CDR3 DNA sequence: TGCAGTGCTAGACCTTACGACACTAACCGCTATGGCTACACCTTC. It specifies CSARPYDTNRYGYTF.

The gene calls are TRBV7-2 and TRBJ2-5; 12 bases are shared with TRBD2. Per germline, CDR1 SGHTA and CDR2 FQGNSA. The trim removed 4 bases at V and 4 bases at J, leaving 10 bases unmatched. The CDR3 spans 17 residues. The CDR3 DNA is TGTGCCAGCAGCTATCCTAGCGGGGGGGCGCGAAGAGAGACCCAGTACTTC. Its translation is CASSYPSGGARRETQYF.

This clonotype was seen many times. The CDR3 region has the DNA TGTGCCAGCAGGACGACTAGCGGGGGCACAGATACGCAGTATTTT. Protein product: CASRTTSGGTDTQYF. V usage is TRBV6-5 and J usage is TRBJ2-3; 11 nucleotides line up with TRBD2. Germline values: CDR1 MNHEY, CDR2 SVGAGI. There are 15 residues in the CDR3. V was clipped by 6 bases and J by 1 base; unmatched bases: 3.

The chain's CDR3 is CASDRPGQGAAGANVLTF. The CDR3 DNA reads as TGTGCCAGCGACAGACCTGGACAGGGGGCGGCTGGGGCCAACGTCCTGACTTTC. This chain links TRBV28 with TRBJ2-6, with 11 bases matching TRBD1. The CDR3 sequence is 18 residues long. Germline V gives CDR1 MDHEN, CDR2 SYDVKM. Unmatched junction bases numbered 11, after V lost 8 bases and J lost 2 bases.

The chain recombines TRBV11-2 with TRBJ2-7; no firm D call. Trimming pared 4 bases from V and 2 bases from J, leaving 15 bases between. The CDR3 runs to 15 residues. Germline-derived CDR1 and CDR2 are SGHAT and FQNNGV. CDR3 sequence reads: CASSSIGLGAYEQYF. The DNA of the CDR3 is TGTGCCAGCAGCTCTATTGGGTTGGGCGCCTACGAGCAGTACTTC.